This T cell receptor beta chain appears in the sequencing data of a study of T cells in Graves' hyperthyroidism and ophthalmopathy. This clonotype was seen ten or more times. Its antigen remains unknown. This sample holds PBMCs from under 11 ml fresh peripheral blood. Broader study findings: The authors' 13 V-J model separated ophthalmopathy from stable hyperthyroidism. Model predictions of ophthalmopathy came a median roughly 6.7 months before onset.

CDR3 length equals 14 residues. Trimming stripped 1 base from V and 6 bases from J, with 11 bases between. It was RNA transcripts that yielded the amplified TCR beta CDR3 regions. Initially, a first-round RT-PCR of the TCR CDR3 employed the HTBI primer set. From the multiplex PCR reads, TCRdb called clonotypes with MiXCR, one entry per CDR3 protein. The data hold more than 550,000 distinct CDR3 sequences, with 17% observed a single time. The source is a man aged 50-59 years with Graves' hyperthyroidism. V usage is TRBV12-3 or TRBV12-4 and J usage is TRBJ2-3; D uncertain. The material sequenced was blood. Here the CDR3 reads CASSLDGRHDTQYF. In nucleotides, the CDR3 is TGTGCCAGCAGTTTAGACGGGCGGCACGATACGCAGTATTTT.